Sequencing of this T cell receptor beta chain was carried out in a study of T cells in Graves' hyperthyroidism and ophthalmopathy (dated by TCRdb to between 2017 and 2020). Study-wide context: Peripheral blood was collected at initial diagnosis, before any treatment. TCR V-J signatures able to tell the groups apart were searched for in a discovery cohort of 95 or so patients, of whom 43 had Graves' ophthalmopathy and some 60 had stable Graves' hyperthyroidism. Whether ophthalmopathy could be predicted prospectively was tested in an independent validation cohort made up of roughly 19 hyperthyroidism patients plus 17 patients who later progressed to ophthalmopathy. For training and testing, the 80 to 100 patients in the discovery cohort were randomly divided in a 7:3 ratio. The study also compared thyroid tissue and blood T-cell repertoires from 6 or 7 Graves' hyperthyroidism patients. Following sampling, methimazole starting at 30 mg daily was given to hyperthyroidism patients, and high-dose intravenous methylprednisolone was given to ophthalmopathy patients. TCR Vbeta CDR3 sequencing of 130 to 150 peripheral blood samples (over 40 ophthalmopathy, approximately 80 hyperthyroidism and some 17 progressor patients) is reported in the paper.

Stable Graves' hyperthyroidism was defined as the absence of progression to ophthalmopathy over 18 months of follow-up. Hyperthyroidism patients were newly diagnosed, with disease duration under 2 months, and aged 18 to 65 years. Any patient with an uncontrolled infection, another autoimmune disease, pregnancy or lactation was excluded. Diagnoses were established on the basis of clinical symptoms, serum thyroxine and TRAb, thyroid ultrasound, and orbital computed tomography. PBMCs were isolated from approximately 10 ml of fresh peripheral blood by Ficoll-Paque density gradient centrifugation. Total RNA was extracted with Trizol reagent, and quality was checked on an Agilent 2100 Bioanalyzer. CDR1 LGHDT and CDR2 YNNKEL were looked up in the germline V gene (reference sequence). The CDR3, from cysteine to phenylalanine, totals 15 residues. Only the CDR3 region is kept as DNA, spanning 45 bases read in frame from base 1. The V end loses 0 bases and the J end loses 9 bases, and a stretch of 15 bases separates them.

The paper as a whole reports these results and caveats: No statistical method was used to fix the sample size in advance, and group allocation was not hidden from the investigators. In cross-validation, a model built on a 13 V-J signature told ophthalmopathy apart from stable hyperthyroidism with less than 90% sensitivity and roughly 82% specificity, and in testing the same model reached 80%/75%. In validation, the model predicted progression to ophthalmopathy with 60% to 71% sensitivity and about 73% specificity, a median of about six months before onset. Most expanded thyroid clonotypes (frequency above 0.001) were also detected in blood, a finding suggesting that blood repertoires may reflect thyroid immune responses.

TCR beta CDR3 regions were amplified from RNA transcripts. The first round of RT-PCR for the TCR CDR3 was performed with the HTBI primer set and the Qiagen OneStep RT-PCR kit. The libraries were constructed in a second round of multiplex PCR and then size-selected and purified. Libraries were sequenced paired-end with 100 bp reads on an Illumina HiSeq2000. The published analysis was carried out like this. SOAPnuke was used to process the raw data, with reads discarded if the reads contained adapters or uncalled bases, had a mean Phred below 15, or lacked an exact constant-primer or identifier match. High-quality paired reads were merged using COPE v1.2.5, and each unique nucleotide sequence was defined as a clonotype. MiTCR v1.1 was used to align the clonotypes against IMGT TRBV, TRBD and TRBJ reference segments. The analysis included only V-J combinations with a frequency above 0.0001, which together covered approximately 99% of the repertoires. The TCS score was defined as F50 (clonal expansion) divided by E x V (chaos), with BLOSUM62-based TCRdist calculated between CDR3 peptides within each V-J. Welch's t-statistics and random forest reduced around 550 V-J features to about 13, which were used in a naive Bayes classifier (R e1071). TCRdb ran its own pipeline on the public reads, namely fastp trimming at Q25 and MiXCR clone calling, and kept in-frame beta chains. When rows share a CDR3 protein, they turn into one entry using the most common DNA and genes. TCRdb's processing, not the study's, gives the V and J calls here. The table for this sample lists around 290,000 distinct CDR3 sequences; about an eighth of them were counted only once. The ten largest clones add up to roughly 7.9% of the sample.

At least ten counts were recorded for this clonotype. The antigen it recognizes is unknown. Base qualities are not provided; no much larger clone lies one nucleotide away. The receptor's source is a woman aged 40 to 50 with Graves' hyperthyroidism. Material for sequencing was blood. The rearranged chain carries TRBV3-1 and TRBJ2-4, with TRBD1 perhaps the D gene, on 6 matching bases. The nucleotide sequence reads as follows: TGTGCCAGCAGCCAAGAGGGGACACCCTTGGGCATTCAGTACTTC. This gives the protein CASSQEGTPLGIQYF.